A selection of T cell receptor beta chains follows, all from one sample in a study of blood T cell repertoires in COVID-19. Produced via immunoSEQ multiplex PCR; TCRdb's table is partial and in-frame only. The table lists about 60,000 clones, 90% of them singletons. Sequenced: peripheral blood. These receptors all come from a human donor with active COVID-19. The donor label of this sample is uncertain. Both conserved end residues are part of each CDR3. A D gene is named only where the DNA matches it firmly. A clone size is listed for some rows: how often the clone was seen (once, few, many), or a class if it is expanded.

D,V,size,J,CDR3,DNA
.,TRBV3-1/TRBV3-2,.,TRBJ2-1,CASSARGSYNEQFF,TGTGCCAGCAGCGCCAGGGGCTCCTACAATGAGCAGTTCTTC
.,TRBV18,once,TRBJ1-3,CASSPDISGNTIYF,TGTGCCAGCTCACCAGACATCTCTGGAAACACCATATATTTT
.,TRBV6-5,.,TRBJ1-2,CASDQEGGVNYGYTF,TGTGCCAGCGATCAGGAGGGGGGGGTTAACTATGGCTACACCTTC
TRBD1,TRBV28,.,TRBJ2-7,CASSRDRDYEQYF,TGTGCCAGCAGCCGGGACAGGGACTACGAGCAGTACTTC
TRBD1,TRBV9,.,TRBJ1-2,CASSPKDRGRGYGYTF,TGTGCCAGCAGCCCAAAAGACAGGGGGCGCGGCTATGGCTACACCTTC
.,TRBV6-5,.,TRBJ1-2,CASRDRHWARGYTF,TGTGCCAGCAGAGACAGACACTGGGCCCGAGGCTACACCTTC
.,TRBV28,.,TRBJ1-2,CASSSGTVGNYGYTF,TGTGCCAGCAGTTCCGGGACTGTCGGAAACTATGGCTACACCTTC
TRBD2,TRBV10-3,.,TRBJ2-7,CAAKGAGANEQYF,TGTGCCGCTAAGGGCGCGGGAGCCAACGAGCAGTACTTC
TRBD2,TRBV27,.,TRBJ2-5,CASSLVPGGRQETQYF,TGTGCCAGCAGTTTAGTGCCGGGAGGGCGACAAGAGACCCAGTACTTC
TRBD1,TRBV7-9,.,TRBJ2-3,CASSYGQDLTDTQYF,TGTGCCAGCAGCTACGGACAGGATCTCACAGATACGCAGTATTTT
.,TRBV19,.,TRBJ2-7,CASSISQGSEQYF,TGTGCCAGTAGTATATCCCAGGGTTCCGAGCAGTACTTC
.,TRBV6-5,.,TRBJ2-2,CASSPGGELFF,TGTGCCAGCAGTCCCGGCGGGGAGCTGTTTTTT
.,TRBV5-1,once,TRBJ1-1,CASSMGTRYGTEAFF,TGCGCCAGCAGCATGGGGACACGCTATGGCACTGAAGCTTTCTTT
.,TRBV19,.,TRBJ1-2,CASSEARADYGYTF,TGTGCCAGTAGTGAGGCCCGTGCGGATTATGGCTACACCTTC
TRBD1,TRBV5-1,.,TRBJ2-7,CASSSPGQHYEQYF,TGCGCCAGCAGCTCGCCGGGACAGCACTACGAGCAGTACTTC
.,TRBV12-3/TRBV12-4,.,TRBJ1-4,CASSTPGNEKLFF,TGTGCCAGCAGTACTCCGGGGAACGAAAAACTGTTTTTT
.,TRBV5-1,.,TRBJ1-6,CASSLGQPSSPLHF,TGCGCCAGCAGCCTCGGACAGCCCAGCTCACCCCTCCACTTT
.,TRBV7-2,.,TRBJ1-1,CASGRRGGALNTEAFF,TGTGCCAGCGGGAGGAGGGGAGGGGCCCTGAACACTGAAGCTTTCTTT
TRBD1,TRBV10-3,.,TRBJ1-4,CAISQTGTGNEKLFF,TGTGCCATCAGCCAAACCGGGACAGGGAATGAAAAACTGTTTTTT
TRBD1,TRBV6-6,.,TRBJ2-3,CASSSGTGGVDTQYF,TGTGCCAGCAGCTCCGGGACAGGGGGCGTGGATACGCAGTATTTT
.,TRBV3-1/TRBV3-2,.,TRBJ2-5,CASSRGAGILQETQYF,TGTGCCAGCAGCCGGGGAGCGGGTATCCTCCAAGAGACCCAGTACTTC
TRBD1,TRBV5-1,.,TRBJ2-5,CASSLGRLDRAKETQYF,TGCGCCAGCAGCTTGGGTCGGCTGGACAGGGCGAAAGAGACCCAGTACTTC
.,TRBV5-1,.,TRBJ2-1,CASSYGGSAYNEQFF,TGCGCCAGCAGCTACGGGGGATCCGCCTACAATGAGCAGTTCTTC
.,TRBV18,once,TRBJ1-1,CASSLQGPTTEAFF,TGTGCCAGCTCATTACAGGGCCCGACCACTGAAGCTTTCTTT
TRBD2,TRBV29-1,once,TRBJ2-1,CSVEESPSGGNFGDEQFF,TGCAGCGTTGAAGAATCCCCTAGCGGGGGGAATTTCGGGGATGAGCAGTTCTTC